The sequence of this TCR beta chain was determined in a study of identical twins. One entry per CDR3 protein, called by TCRdb with MiXCR from the 5' RACE reads. The sample has approximately 1.8 million distinct CDR3 sequences, around a third seen once. V lost 2 bases and J lost 5, with 13 bases in between. From germline, CDR1 is MGHRA and CDR2 YSYEKL. The CDR3 contains 15 residues. This rearrangement joins TRBV4-1 to TRBJ2-1; no firm D call. The receptor comes from a newborn girl in good health. The sequencing sample was made of cord blood. Here the CDR3 reads CASSQMVNLHNEQFF. CDR3 coding DNA: TGCGCCAGCAGCCAAATGGTAAACCTTCACAATGAGCAGTTCTTC.